Below, 3 T cell receptor beta chains from the same sample are listed, as sequenced in a study of T-cell reconstitution after alpha-beta-depleted transplantation in children. It was with unique molecular identifiers that the TCRbeta library was prepared. TCRdb passed the PCR reads through MiXCR, listing each CDR3 protein once. The table has some 600,000 distinct CDR3 sequences, 16% seen once; the top ten hold under 1.2%. Sequenced here: PBMCs from the stem cell graft donor, sampled from the stem cell graft. These receptors were obtained from a human donor who donated a stem cell graft to a child with acute myeloid leukemia.

This clonotype was counted at least ten times. V gene TRBV20-1 combines with J gene TRBJ2-7, with 12 bases matching TRBD2. With V trimmed by 3 bases and J by 5 bases, 8 bases remained unmatched. This CDR3 region has 15 residues. CDR1 and CDR2 from the germline V gene are DFQATT and SNEGSKA (reference sequence). The CDR3, as DNA: TGCAGTGCTAGGGTCTTGAGACTAGCGGGGGACGAGCAGTACGTC. Residues: CSARVLRLAGDEQYV.

The chain links TRBV20-1 to TRBJ1-5; D perhaps matches TRBD1 (6 bases). V was clipped by 1 base and J by 6 bases, with 19 bases between them. Germline-derived CDR1 and CDR2 are DFQATT and SNEGSKA (reference sequence). The CDR3 is made up of 16 amino acids. Here the CDR3 reads CSARAGAANRGQPQHF. In DNA form, the CDR3 reads TGCAGTGCTAGAGCAGGGGCCGCAAATCGCGGTCAGCCCCAGCATTTT.

The chain recombines TRBV12-3 or TRBV12-4 with TRBJ2-7, with D perhaps matching TRBD2 (5 bases). The CDR3 is 12 residues long. Trimming cost V 5 bases and J 5 bases, with 10 bases left between them. The CDR3 loop reads CASSRGPDEQYF. The DNA of the CDR3 is TGTGCCAGCAGTAGAGGGCCAGACGAGCAGTACTTC.